These 30 T cell receptor beta chains were sequenced from one sample in a study of blood T cell repertoires in COVID-19. Profiling relied on immunoSEQ multiplex PCR, and the TCRdb table lists in-frame clones only, not all of them. The table records about 270,000 clones, 82% of them present only once. The sample was peripheral blood. These receptors were obtained from a woman younger than 30 with acute or convalescent COVID-19.

V usage is TRBV7-8 and J usage is TRBJ2-1; 11 bases fit TRBD2. After removal of 3 bases from V and 8 bases from J, the junction contained 6 bases not matched to a gene. The length of the CDR3 is 15 residues. The germline V gene has CDR1 SGHVS and CDR2 FQNEAQ. This CDR3 reads CASSFGLAGGDEQFF. In DNA, the CDR3 is TGTGCCAGCAGCTTCGGACTAGCGGGTGGAGATGAGCAGTTCTTC. The variable domain in full, completed from reference TRBV7-8 and TRBJ2-1, reads GAGVSQSPRYKVAKRGQDVALRCDPISGHVSLFWYQQALGQGPEFLTYFQNEAQLDKSGLPSDRFFAERPEGSVSTLKIQRTQQEDSAVYLCASSFGLAGGDEQFFGPGTRLTVL.

This clone was seen only a few times. J is TRBJ1-2 and V is TRBV18; 7 bases map to TRBD1. CDR1 and CDR2 (germline): KGHSH, LQKENI. Germline trimming cut 2 bases from V and 4 bases from J; bases unmatched to any gene: 4. The CDR3 loop spans 14 amino acids. CDR3 nucleotide sequence: TGTGCCAGCTCACCAGAGGGGGCCGGCTATGGCTACACCTTC. The encoded protein is CASSPEGAGYGYTF.

This rearrangement joins TRBV6-6 to TRBJ2-5; D unresolved. This CDR3 is built from 12 residues. Deletions cut 7 bases from V and 5 bases from J, with 11 bases between. Germline V CDR1 and CDR2: MNHNY, SVGAGI (reference sequence). The CDR3 reads CASKQQQETQYF. The CDR3 DNA follows: TGTGCCAGCAAACAACAGCAGGAGACCCAGTACTTC.

This sequence joins TRBV6-5 and TRBJ1-3; TRBD1 agrees at 7 bases. CDR3 length: 14 residues. The V gene end was trimmed by 2 bases and the J gene end by 9 bases; junction bases not matched to a gene: 7. The V gene's germline CDR1 is MNHEY and CDR2 SVGAGI. The CDR3, as DNA: TGTGCCAGCAGTTACGTGGGACAGCAGGGCACCATATATTTT. This codes for CASSYVGQQGTIYF.

The count of this clone is one. This CDR3 reads CASSPQGAIGELFF. The CDR3 nucleotides read TGTGCCAGCAGCCCCCAGGGGGCGATCGGGGAGCTGTTTTTT. The gene calls are TRBV14 and TRBJ2-2; 8 bases match TRBD1. The CDR3 is 14 amino acids. Germline loops: CDR1 SGHDN, CDR2 FVKESK. Trimming took 4 bases from V and 7 from J; bases not matched to a gene: 5.

The rearrangement uses TRBV4-3 and TRBJ2-5; 8 bases line up with TRBD2. Trimming cost V 0 bases and J 4 bases; bases outside gene matches: 7. Germline loops: CDR1 LGHNA, CDR2 YSLEER. The CDR3 spans 16 residues. The CDR3: CASSQDFSLAGETQYF. The CDR3 bases are TGCGCCAGCAGCCAAGATTTTTCGCTAGCGGGAGAGACCCAGTACTTC.

The chain carries TRBV15 and TRBJ2-5; TRBD2 matches at 7 bases. The CDR3 length is 15 residues. Germline CDR1 and CDR2: LNHNV and YYDKDF (reference sequence). Trimming cost V 6 bases and J 3 bases; bases outside gene matches: 10. The CDR3 DNA reads TGTGCCACCAGTAGAAACGGGGGGTGGGAAGAGACCCAGTACTTC. Amino acids: CATSRNGGWEETQYF.

The chain has TRBV6-6 and TRBJ2-7; tentatively, D is TRBD1 (6 bases). CDR3 size: 15 residues. Per germline, CDR1 MNHNY and CDR2 SVGAGI (reference sequence). The ends were cut back, 2 bases at V and 7 bases at J, with 18 bases in the middle. CDR3 nucleotide sequence: TGTGCCAGCAGTTACCAGGGGCAGGGTCTCCGGGAGCAGTACTTC. Amino acid sequence: CASSYQGQGLREQYF.

V gene TRBV24-1 combines with J gene TRBJ2-5; tentatively, D is TRBD1 (5 bases). CDR1 KGHDR and CDR2 SFDVKD come from the germline V gene. This CDR3 has 16 residues. The V end was cut by 2 bases, the J end by 4 bases, with 16 bases between. The CDR3 sequence: CATSDSGQGAPETQYF. CDR3 DNA: TGTGCCACCAGTGATTCCGGGCAGGGTGCCCCAGAGACCCAGTACTTC.

CDR3: CASSRQGLAFPEQYF. The CDR3 coding sequence is TGTGCCAGTAGTCGACAGGGACTAGCTTTTCCCGAGCAGTACTTC. The V and J genes are TRBV19 and TRBJ2-7; 9 bases line up with TRBD2. Looked up from germline, CDR1 is LNHDA and CDR2 is SQIVND (reference sequence). V dropped 5 bases and J dropped 6; count of bases not matched to a gene: 11. The CDR3 is 15 amino acids.

The chain combines TRBV19 with TRBJ1-1, with 7 bases identical to TRBD1. Germline CDR1 LNHDA, CDR2 SQIVND (reference sequence). Trimming removed 7 bases from V and 5 bases from J; junction bases left unmatched: 13. CDR3 size: 15 residues. CDR3 protein: CASITTGAAGTEAFF. CDR3 coding DNA: TGTGCCAGTATAACAACAGGGGCGGCGGGGACTGAAGCTTTCTTT. Drawing the rest from reference TRBV19 and TRBJ1-1, the complete variable domain is DGGITQSPKYLFRKEGQNVTLSCEQNLNHDAMYWYRQDPGQGLRLIYYSQIVNDFQKGDIAEGYSVSREKKESFPLTVTSAQKNPTAFYLCASITTGAAGTEAFFGQGTRLTVV.

This clone showed up just a few times. The chain employs TRBV19 and TRBJ2-2; D is ambiguous. Germline V gene data show CDR1 as LNHDA and CDR2 as SQIVND (reference sequence). The CDR3 sequence is 13 residues long. Between the trimmed V and J ends, which lost 5 bases and 4 bases, there was a span of 8 bases. The CDR3 is CASSVGSTGELFF. The CDR3 nucleotides read TGTGCCAGTAGTGTTGGCAGCACCGGGGAGCTGTTTTTT.

V is TRBV12-5 and J is TRBJ2-7; 9 nucleotides agree with TRBD2. V was clipped by 4 bases and J by 4 bases; unmatched bases: 14. Germline V CDR1 and CDR2: LGHNT, FRNRAP. This CDR3 has 17 amino acids. The CDR3 bases are TGTGCTAGTGGTTGGCCCCACAGACTAGCGGTAGCTTACGAGCAGTACTTC. It is translated as CASGWPHRLAVAYEQYF.

The chain is built from TRBV5-6 and TRBJ2-5, with TRBD1 matching 9 bases. The trim removed 3 bases at V and 4 bases at J, leaving 7 bases unmatched. The CDR3 sequence is 15 residues long. Germline CDR1 SGHDT, CDR2 YYEEEE. The CDR3 DNA sequence: TGTGCCAGCAGCTCAACAGGGGGCTGGGGAGAGACCCAGTACTTC. This encodes CASSSTGGWGETQYF.

The gene calls are TRBV10-3 and TRBJ2-7; 10 bases match TRBD1. CDR1 is ENHRY, CDR2 SYGVKD, per germline. The CDR3 is 13 residues long. The V and J ends lost 6 bases and 5 bases, in that order; junction bases with no gene match: 4. The CDR3 loop reads CAISRTGGDEQYF. CDR3 bases: TGTGCCATCAGCCGGACAGGGGGGGACGAGCAGTACTTC.

A few counts support this clone. The chain carries TRBV7-6 and TRBJ1-1; TRBD1 matches 8 bases. Trimming took 5 bases from V and 0 from J; bases not matched to a gene: 5. This CDR3 is built from 15 residues. Germline V gene lookup returns CDR1 SGHVS and CDR2 FNYEAQ. The CDR3, as DNA: TGTGCCAGCAGCAGGACAGGGAACATGAACACTGAAGCTTTCTTT. Amino acid sequence: CASSRTGNMNTEAFF.

CDR3 protein: CASSSTTGNTIYF. CDR3 in DNA: TGTGCCAGCAGCTCCACTACTGGAAACACCATATATTTT. The V gene is TRBV11-2, the J gene TRBJ1-3, with D hard to call. The germline V gene has CDR1 SGHAT and CDR2 FQNNGV. The CDR3 sequence is 13 residues long. V was cut by 4 bases and J by 2 bases, with 6 bases left in between.

The V and J genes are TRBV6-2 or TRBV6-3 and TRBJ2-1; the match to TRBD2 covers 10 bases. This CDR3 has 15 amino acids. Trimming removed 5 bases from V and 3 bases from J; junction bases left unmatched: 4. The germline gives CDR1 MNHEY, CDR2 SVGEGT. The CDR3 loop is CASSTGLADYNEQFF. The CDR3, as DNA: TGTGCCAGCAGTACCGGACTAGCGGACTACAATGAGCAGTTCTTC.

J is TRBJ2-5 and V is TRBV5-6, with D maybe TRBD2 (5 bases). Germline assignment: CDR1 SGHDT and CDR2 YYEEEE. The V end lost 4 bases, the J end lost 5 bases, and 6 bases lay between the germline ends. The CDR3 runs to 11 residues. The CDR3 DNA sequence: TGTGCCAGCAGCAGGAGGGAGACCCAGTACTTC. Amino acids: CASSRRETQYF.

This clone came up once. This chain links TRBV12-5 with TRBJ2-1, with D possibly matching TRBD1 (6 bases). This CDR3 is built from 17 residues. Per the germline V gene, CDR1 is LGHNT and CDR2 is FRNRAP. With 1 base removed from V and 2 bases from J, the gap between germline ends came to 15 bases. The CDR3: CASGLATGTLPYNEQFF. CDR3 in DNA: TGTGCTAGTGGTTTGGCAACCGGGACACTCCCCTACAATGAGCAGTTCTTC. Complete variable domain (other parts from reference TRBV12-5 and TRBJ2-1): DARVTQTPRHKVTEMGQEVTMRCQPILGHNTVFWYRQTMMQGLELLAYFRNRAPLDDSGMPKDRFSAEMPDATLATLKIQPSEPRDSAVYFCASGLATGTLPYNEQFFGPGTRLTVL.

This clone was counted a few times. The CDR3 region is CASRSWTLEKLFF. CDR3 in DNA: TGTGCCAGCAGATCGTGGACACTTGAAAAACTGTTTTTT. The chain recombines TRBV6-5 with TRBJ1-4, with D possibly matching TRBD1 (5 bases). The V and J ends lost 6 bases and 7 bases respectively, with 12 bases between them. The V gene's germline CDR1 is MNHEY and CDR2 SVGAGI. The CDR3 contains 13 residues.

The chain recombines TRBV5-6 with TRBJ1-1; D gene ambiguous. Germline lookup yields CDR1 SGHDT and CDR2 YYEEEE. V lost 1 base, J lost 3 bases, and 10 bases lay in between. The CDR3 has 14 residues. The CDR3 bases are TGTGCCAGCAGCTTGCCCACAGATTACACTGAAGCTTTCTTT. As protein: CASSLPTDYTEAFF.

There are a few counts of this clone. CDR3 DNA sequence: TGTGCCAGCAGCTTCGGACTAGCGGAACAAGAGACCCAGTACTTC. Translated, it gives CASSFGLAEQETQYF. V usage is TRBV7-3 and J usage is TRBJ2-5; 10 bases agree with TRBD2. V dropped 3 bases and J dropped 2; count of bases not matched to a gene: 3. Germline CDR1 reads SGHTA; CDR2 reads FQGTGA. The CDR3 spans 15 residues.

The chain is built from TRBV15 and TRBJ1-5; 8 positions match TRBD1. From germline, CDR1 is LNHNV and CDR2 YYDKDF (reference sequence). CDR3 length: 15 residues. J lost 3 bases, V lost 3 bases, and 4 bases had no gene match. For the CDR3, the DNA is TGTGCCACCAGCAGTGGACAGGGTAACAATCAGCCCCAGCATTTT. Its translation: CATSSGQGNNQPQHF.

This clone was recorded a few times. The genes are TRBV5-1 and TRBJ2-2; the match to TRBD1 covers 7 bases. Losses at the gene ends were 0 bases for V and 1 base for J; bases not matched to a gene: 3. The CDR3 totals 16 residues. Germline CDR1 reads SGHRS; CDR2 reads YFSETQ. CDR3 protein: CASSLGRTGNTGELFF. The CDR3 coding sequence is TGCGCCAGCAGCTTGGGCCGGACAGGGAACACCGGGGAGCTGTTTTTT.

The chain employs TRBV6-6 and TRBJ2-3, with 9 bases that match TRBD1. Germline loops: CDR1 MNHNY, CDR2 SVGAGI (reference sequence). The CDR3 totals 14 residues. With V trimmed by 5 bases and J by 1 base, 1 base remained unmatched. The CDR3 sequence: CASSGQGRTDTQYF. The CDR3 region has the DNA TGTGCCAGCAGTGGACAGGGGCGCACAGATACGCAGTATTTT.

J is TRBJ1-2 and V is TRBV7-9; 7 bases fit TRBD1. V trimming: 1 base; J trimming: 5 bases; junction bases outside the gene matches: 1. Germline CDR1 reads SEHNR; CDR2 reads FQNEAQ (reference sequence). The CDR3 has 13 residues. CDR3 sequence reads: CASSLGTGYGYTF. DNA for the CDR3: TGTGCCAGCAGCTTAGGGACAGGTTATGGCTACACCTTC. Full variable domain (outside the CDR3, taken from reference TRBV7-9 and TRBJ1-2): DTGVSQNPRHKITKRGQNVTFRCDPISEHNRLYWYRQTLGQGPEFLTYFQNEAQLEKSRLLSDRFSAERPKGSFSTLEIQRTEQGDSAMYLCASSLGTGYGYTFGSGTRLTVV.

The chain joins TRBV6-9 to TRBJ2-7; possibly TRBD2 for D (6 bases). The CDR3 consists of 15 residues. CDR1 is MNHGY and CDR2 is SVAAGI in the germline V gene. V was trimmed by 6 bases and J by 0 bases, leaving 15 bases between them. The DNA for the CDR3 is TGTGCCAGCAGCCCTAGCGCAACTCTCTCCTACGAGCAGTACTTC. Its protein is CASSPSATLSYEQYF.

The chain links TRBV14 to TRBJ2-7, with 9 bases aligning to TRBD1. The germline V gene encodes CDR1 SGHDN and CDR2 FVKESK. V lost 2 bases and J lost 4; bases outside the gene matches: 3. The CDR3 runs 14 residues. This CDR3 reads CASSQPGQGYEQYF. The CDR3 DNA sequence: TGTGCCAGCAGCCAACCGGGACAGGGATACGAGCAGTACTTC.

This rearrangement joins TRBV10-3 to TRBJ2-7; TRBD1 aligns across 8 bases. Germline V CDR1 and CDR2: ENHRY, SYGVKD. V shed 4 bases and J 3 bases; nucleotides not matched to a gene: 11. The length of the CDR3 is 16 residues. The CDR3 DNA reads as TGTGCCATCAGTGCGACTAAGACAGGGGCAGACTACGAGCAGTACTTC. Protein: CAISATKTGADYEQYF.